A single sample gave rise to the 28 T cell receptor beta chains below, sequenced in a study of Graves' ophthalmopathy and Graves' hyperthyroidism. RNA served as the template for amplifying TCR beta CDR3 regions. Second-round multiplex PCR came after a first-round RT-PCR that employed HTBI primers. One entry per CDR3 protein, called by TCRdb with MiXCR from the multiplex PCR reads. The sample lists over a million distinct CDR3 sequences; less than 45% were seen once. Sequencing was done on a sample of peripheral blood or thyroid tissue (not recorded which). Receptor source: an adult man with Graves' hyperthyroidism.

This clonotype was picked up a small number of times. The chain employs TRBV19 and TRBJ1-5; perhaps TRBD1 as D (5 bases). The CDR3 length is 15 residues. Germline-derived CDR1 and CDR2 are LNHDA and SQIVND (reference sequence). Trimming took off 7 bases at V and 4 bases at J, with 17 bases between the two ends. The CDR3 here is CASNTGQTLNQPQHF. The CDR3 DNA reads TGTGCCAGTAATACGGGGCAGACGCTAAATCAGCCCCAGCATTTT.

This chain joins TRBV4-2 and TRBJ1-5; the D is unclear. Trimming stripped 0 bases from V and 7 bases from J, with 10 bases between. Germline V gene data show CDR1 as LGHNA and CDR2 as YNFKEQ. CDR3 length equals 14 residues. The CDR3 nucleotides read TGTGCCAGCAGCCAAGATATGGCAGACCAGCCCCAGCATTTT. Residues: CASSQDMADQPQHF.

This clonotype was observed many times. CDR3 amino acids: CASSDMVSYRESGGYTF. DNA of the CDR3: TGCGCCAGCAGTGATATGGTCTCCTACAGGGAATCGGGAGGCTACACCTTC. The J gene is TRBJ1-2, the V gene TRBV5-1, with a tentative D call TRBD1 (6 bases). This CDR3 is 17 amino acids long. Germline V lookup: CDR1 SGHRS, CDR2 YFSETQ. Trimming took off 5 bases at V and 8 bases at J, with 28 bases between the two ends.

On this clonotype: A read error may account for a junction end that differs from germline. The J gene is TRBJ1-2, the V gene TRBV7-2, with 7 positions matching TRBD1. The germline V gene has CDR1 SGHTA and CDR2 FQGNSA. There are 14 residues in the CDR3. The CDR3 DNA reads as TGCACCAGCAGCCAAGCCGGGACAGTTTATGGCTACACCTTC. It is translated as CTSSQAGTVYGYTF.

This clonotype was seen at least ten times. The chain uses TRBV7-2 and TRBJ1-1; no firm D call. The length of the CDR3 is 13 residues. The V gene lost 2 bases and the J gene lost 1 base, with 5 bases spanning the gap. Germline CDR1 is SGHTA and CDR2 is FQGNSA. The CDR3, as DNA: TGTGCCAGCAGCTTATTCGCGAACACTGAAGCTTTCTTT. This gives the protein CASSLFANTEAFF. Full variable domain (remainder filled in from reference TRBV7-2 and TRBJ1-1): GAGVSQSPSNKVTEKGKDVELRCDPISGHTALYWYRQSLGQGLEFLIYFQGNSAPDKSGLPSDRFSAERTGGSVSTLTIQRTQQEDSAVYLCASSLFANTEAFFGQGTRLTVV.

This sequence joins TRBV12-3 or TRBV12-4 and TRBJ2-7, with TRBD2 matching 11 bases. J lost 7 bases, V lost 6 bases, and 8 bases had no gene match. The CDR3 covers 14 residues. This CDR3 reads CASSATSGTGEQYF. The DNA of the CDR3 is TGTGCCAGCAGCGCGACTAGCGGGACCGGGGAGCAGTACTTC.

The chain employs TRBV5-1 and TRBJ1-4; 11 nucleotides match TRBD1. V trimming: 4 bases; J trimming: 5 bases; junction bases outside the gene matches: 4. This CDR3 contains 15 residues. From germline, CDR1 is SGHRS and CDR2 YFSETQ. CDR3: CASSGRDRGNEKLFF. As DNA, the CDR3 is TGCGCCAGCAGCGGCCGGGACAGGGGGAATGAAAAACTGTTTTTT. The whole variable domain, remainder taken from reference TRBV5-1 and TRBJ1-4, is KAGVTQTPRYLIKTRGQQVTLSCSPISGHRSVSWYQQTPGQGLQFLFEYFSETQRNKGNFPGRFSGRQFSNSRSEMNVSTLELGDSALYLCASSGRDRGNEKLFFGSGTQLSVL.

This clonotype has just one count. This rearrangement joins TRBV20-1 to TRBJ2-5; D could derive from TRBD1 or TRBD2 (5 bases each). The CDR3 runs to 15 residues. Trimming cost V 0 bases and J 9 bases, with 20 bases left between them. Germline assignment: CDR1 DFQATT and CDR2 SNEGSKA (reference sequence). The CDR3 is CSARDGARGNQPQYF. The CDR3 bases are TGCAGTGCTAGAGATGGAGCCCGGGGCAATCAGCCCCAGTACTTC.

This clonotype was observed a few times. The genes are TRBV29-1 and TRBJ2-5, with 9 positions matching TRBD1. The CDR3 has 14 amino acids. The V gene end was trimmed by 7 bases and the J gene end by 5 bases; junction bases not matched to a gene: 11. Germline-derived CDR1 and CDR2 are SQVTM and ANQGSEA. The CDR3 coding sequence is TGCAGCGCCCATCCGGGGACAGGGAGTGAGACCCAGTACTTC. It encodes CSAHPGTGSETQYF.

This clonotype was observed once. The V call is TRBV24-1, the J call TRBJ2-7; TRBD1 matches at 7 bases. V was pared by 4 bases and J by 5 bases, with 4 bases of the junction left unmatched. CDR3 length equals 13 residues. Germline assignment: CDR1 KGHDR and CDR2 SFDVKD. CDR3 coding DNA: TGTGCCACCAGTGAAGGGGGCGTCGACGAGCAGTACTTC. Amino acid sequence: CATSEGGVDEQYF.

This clonotype was recorded a few times. This chain connects TRBV9 to TRBJ1-5, with a weak D call TRBD1 (5 bases). Germline CDR1 is SGDLS and CDR2 is YYNGEE. CDR3 length equals 17 residues. V lost 5 bases and J lost 0, with 18 bases in between. CDR3 loop: CASSGWTGLYSNQPQHF. The CDR3 region has the DNA TGTGCCAGCAGTGGGTGGACGGGGCTGTATAGCAATCAGCCCCAGCATTTT.

The sample holds many counts of this clonotype. The chain employs TRBV19 and TRBJ1-1; no reliable D call. This CDR3 contains 16 residues. Germline CDR1 LNHDA, CDR2 SQIVND (reference sequence). Trimming stripped 3 bases from V and 2 bases from J, with 16 bases between. The CDR3 DNA follows: TGTGCCAGTAGTATCCCGAGTAGTAGCACTAACACTGAAGCTTTCTTT. This gives the protein CASSIPSSSTNTEAFF.

This clonotype was recorded many times. The chain couples TRBV5-1 to TRBJ1-1; no definite D call. Trimming took 4 bases from V and 4 from J, leaving 11 bases between them. CDR1 is SGHRS, CDR2 YFSETQ, per germline. The CDR3 contains 13 residues. The chain's CDR3 is CASSLPTATEAFF. CDR3 sequence (DNA): TGCGCCAGCAGCCTACCGACCGCCACTGAAGCTTTCTTT.

This clonotype was observed many times. The V call is TRBV20-1, the J call TRBJ2-5; 13 nucleotides align to TRBD2. V lost 5 bases and J lost 5; bases outside the gene matches: 5. Per the germline V gene, CDR1 is DFQATT and CDR2 is SNEGSKA (reference sequence). This CDR3 is built from 14 residues. CDR3 in DNA: TGCAGTGCTTGGACTAGCGGGGGAGAGGAGACCCAGTACTTC. Protein sequence: CSAWTSGGEETQYF.

The V and J genes are TRBV6-4 and TRBJ2-2, with no clear D. Trimming removed 4 bases at V and 0 bases at J, with 6 bases between. The CDR3 has 14 residues. The germline V gene has CDR1 MRHNA and CDR2 SNTAGT. The DNA of the CDR3 is TGTGCCAGCAGTGCTGGCGCGAACACCGGGGAGCTGTTTTTT. This gives the protein CASSAGANTGELFF.

The chain has TRBV20-1 and TRBJ1-3; TRBD1 is a possible D gene (5 bases). Trimming removed 3 bases at V and 12 bases at J, with 21 bases between. Germline V lookup: CDR1 DFQATT, CDR2 SNEGSKA (reference sequence). The CDR3 is 14 residues long. The CDR3: CSARIAVGPGIIYF. The CDR3 bases are TGCAGTGCTAGGATCGCGGTGGGGCCGGGCATCATATATTTT.

This clonotype has ten or more counts. V gene TRBV29-1 combines with J gene TRBJ1-2; D unresolved. The CDR3 has 12 residues. The germline CDR1 and CDR2 sequences are SQVTM and ANQGSEA. CDR3 in amino acids: CSIRGKRYGYTF. DNA for the CDR3: TGCAGTATTCGAGGAAAAAGATATGGCTACACCTTC.

This clonotype was observed many times. This sequence joins TRBV29-1 and TRBJ2-2; 9 bases match TRBD1. J gave up 7 bases and V 6 bases, and 6 bases lay outside the gene matches. The CDR3 runs to 13 residues. Germline CDR1 and CDR2: SQVTM and ANQGSEA. The CDR3 is CSVGQGRNGELFF. The CDR3 DNA sequence: TGCAGCGTAGGACAGGGGAGGAACGGGGAGCTGTTTTTT.

This clonotype has a handful of counts. The rearrangement joins TRBV2 to TRBJ2-7, with a weak D call TRBD2 (5 bases). Deletions cut 7 bases from V and 2 bases from J, with 9 bases between. Germline V gene data show CDR1 as SNHLY and CDR2 as FYNNEI. The CDR3 has 12 residues. CDR3 DNA: TGTGCCAGCATCGAGGGCACCTACGAGCAGTACTTC. Protein sequence: CASIEGTYEQYF. Using reference TRBV2 and TRBJ2-7 for the parts outside the CDR3, the full variable domain is EPEVTQTPSHQVTQMGQEVILRCVPISNHLYFYWYRQILGQKVEFLVSFYNNEISEKSEIFDDQFSVERPDGSNFTLKIRSTKLEDSAMYFCASIEGTYEQYFGPGTRLTVT.

This chain joins TRBV11-2 and TRBJ2-3; 7 bases are shared with TRBD2. The CDR3 has 19 residues. The V gene's germline CDR1 is SGHAT and CDR2 FQNNGV. The V and J ends lost 5 bases and 0 bases, in that order; junction bases with no gene match: 17. The CDR3 sequence: CASSPRGLTSSPSTDTQYF. CDR3 coding DNA: TGTGCCAGCAGCCCGAGGGGTTTGACTAGCAGCCCGAGCACAGATACGCAGTATTTT.

This clonotype has at least ten counts. The chain couples TRBV20-1 to TRBJ1-1; TRBD1 matches 7 bases. The CDR3 extends over 11 amino acids. The J segment lost 10 bases and the V segment lost 7 bases, leaving 9 bases of the junction unmatched. From germline, CDR1 is DFQATT and CDR2 SNEGSKA (reference sequence). CDR3 sequence: CSGLDREVAFF. CDR3 bases: TGCAGTGGACTAGACAGGGAGGTAGCTTTCTTT.

This clonotype was recorded a few times. V gene TRBV29-1 combines with J gene TRBJ1-1; 7 bases line up with TRBD1. The CDR3 extends over 13 amino acids. The ends lost 5 bases at V and 3 bases at J; junction bases unmatched: 6. Germline V gene lookup returns CDR1 SQVTM and CDR2 ANQGSEA. The CDR3 sequence is CSVSGGQDTEAFF. CDR3 coding DNA: TGCAGCGTTTCCGGTGGACAGGACACTGAAGCTTTCTTT.

This clonotype was seen a handful of times. This chain uses TRBV29-1 with TRBJ2-3; 7 bases are shared with TRBD2. The CDR3 contains 15 residues. Trimming removed 0 bases from V and 5 bases from J; junction bases left unmatched: 8. The germline V gene encodes CDR1 SQVTM and CDR2 ANQGSEA. CDR3: CSVEEPLGGRDTQYF. The CDR3 DNA reads as TGCAGCGTTGAAGAGCCTTTGGGGGGGAGAGATACGCAGTATTTT.

In regard to this clonotype: A much larger clone sits a single nucleotide away, making a read error possible. This chain uses TRBV7-3 with TRBJ2-5; D unresolved. V was clipped by 0 bases and J by 6 bases, with 11 bases between them. Germline CDR1 SGHTA, CDR2 FQGTGA. CDR3 length equals 14 residues. CDR3 in DNA: TGTGCCAGCAGCTTAACGTCTCCGTCGCAGACCCAGTACTTC. Encoded protein: CASSLTSPSQTQYF.

This clonotype has a handful of counts. This chain joins TRBV4-1 and TRBJ1-2, with D uncertain. V was clipped by 1 base and J by 9 bases, with 15 bases between them. From germline, CDR1 is MGHRA and CDR2 YSYEKL. The CDR3 length is 14 residues. For the CDR3, the DNA is TGCGCCAGCAGCCAAGTCAACTCCCCGTCGAGCTACACCTTC. The encoded protein is CASSQVNSPSSYTF.

This chain joins TRBV2 and TRBJ1-1; a weak D match, TRBD1 (5 bases). Germline assignment: CDR1 SNHLY and CDR2 FYNNEI. Trimming cost V 6 bases and J 4 bases, with 18 bases left between them. The CDR3 is 15 amino acids. The chain's CDR3 is CASRPDVYRGTEAFF. The CDR3 coding sequence is TGTGCCAGCAGACCAGACGTGTATAGGGGCACTGAAGCTTTCTTT.

The chain joins TRBV29-1 to TRBJ1-4; perhaps TRBD1 as D (6 bases). With 3 bases removed from V and 3 bases from J, the gap between germline ends came to 11 bases. The CDR3 extends over 14 amino acids. CDR1 SQVTM and CDR2 ANQGSEA come from the germline V gene. The CDR3 protein is CSVEAGTPNEKLFF. DNA for the CDR3: TGCAGCGTTGAGGCCGGGACACCTAATGAAAAACTGTTTTTT.

About this clonotype itself: At one boundary the junction diverges from the germline segment, which might be a read error. V gene TRBV2 combines with J gene TRBJ1-6, with D perhaps matching TRBD1 (5 bases). The CDR3 contains 17 residues. CDR1 is SNHLY, CDR2 FYNNEI, per germline. CDR3 protein: CTSSLWGTSSYNSPLHF. The CDR3 coding sequence is TGTACCAGCAGCTTGTGGGGGACGAGCTCCTATAATTCACCCCTCCACTTT.